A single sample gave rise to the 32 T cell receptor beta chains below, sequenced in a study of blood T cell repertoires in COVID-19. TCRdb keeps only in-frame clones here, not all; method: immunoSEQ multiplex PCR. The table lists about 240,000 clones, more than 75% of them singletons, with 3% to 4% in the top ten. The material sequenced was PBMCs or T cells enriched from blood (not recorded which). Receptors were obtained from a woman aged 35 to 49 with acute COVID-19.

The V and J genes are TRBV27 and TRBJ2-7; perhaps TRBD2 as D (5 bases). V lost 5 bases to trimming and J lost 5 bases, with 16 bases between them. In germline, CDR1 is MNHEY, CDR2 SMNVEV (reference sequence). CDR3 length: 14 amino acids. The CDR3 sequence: CASSNPDLDHEQYF. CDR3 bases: TGTGCCAGCAGTAATCCGGACTTGGACCACGAGCAGTACTTC.

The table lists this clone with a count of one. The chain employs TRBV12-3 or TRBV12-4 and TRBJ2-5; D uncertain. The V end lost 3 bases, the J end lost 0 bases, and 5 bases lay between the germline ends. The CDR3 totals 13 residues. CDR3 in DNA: TGTGCCAGCAGTTTGGGCTACCAAGAGACCCAGTACTTC. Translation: CASSLGYQETQYF.

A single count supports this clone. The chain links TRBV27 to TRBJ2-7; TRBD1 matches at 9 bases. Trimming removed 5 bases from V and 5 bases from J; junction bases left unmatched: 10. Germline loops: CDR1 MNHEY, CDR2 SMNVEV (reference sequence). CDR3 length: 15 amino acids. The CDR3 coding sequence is TGTGCCAGCAGTATCTCCGGGACAGGGCCCAACGAGCAGTACTTC. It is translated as CASSISGTGPNEQYF.

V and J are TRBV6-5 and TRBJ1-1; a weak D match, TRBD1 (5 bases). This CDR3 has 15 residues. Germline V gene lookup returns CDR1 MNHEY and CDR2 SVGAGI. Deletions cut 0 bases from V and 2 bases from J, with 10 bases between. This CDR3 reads CASSYSVGGNTEAFF. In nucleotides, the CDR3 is TGTGCCAGCAGTTACTCTGTCGGGGGAAACACTGAAGCTTTCTTT.

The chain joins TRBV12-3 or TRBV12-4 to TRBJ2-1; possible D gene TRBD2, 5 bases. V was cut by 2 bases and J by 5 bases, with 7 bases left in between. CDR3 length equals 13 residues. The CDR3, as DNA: TGTGCCAGCAGTTTACCCGGGGACAATGAGCAGTTCTTC. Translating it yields CASSLPGDNEQFF.

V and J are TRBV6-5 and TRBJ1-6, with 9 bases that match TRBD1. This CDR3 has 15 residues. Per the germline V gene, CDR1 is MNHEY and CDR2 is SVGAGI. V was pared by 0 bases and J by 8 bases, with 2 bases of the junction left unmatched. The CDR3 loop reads CASSYSGQGYSPLHF. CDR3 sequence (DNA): TGTGCCAGCAGTTACTCGGGACAGGGTTATTCACCCCTCCACTTT.

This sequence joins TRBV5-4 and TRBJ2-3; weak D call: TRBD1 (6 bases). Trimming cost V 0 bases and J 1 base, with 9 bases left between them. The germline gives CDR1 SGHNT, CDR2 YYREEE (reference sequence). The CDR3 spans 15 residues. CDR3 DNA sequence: TGTGCCAGCAGCTTGGCCGCAGGGGGCACAGATACGCAGTATTTT. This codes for CASSLAAGGTDTQYF.

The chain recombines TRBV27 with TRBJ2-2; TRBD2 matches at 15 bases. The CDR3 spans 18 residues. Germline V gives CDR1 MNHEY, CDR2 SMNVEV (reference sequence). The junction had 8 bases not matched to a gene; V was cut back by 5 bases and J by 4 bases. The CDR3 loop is CASSQWTSGRAITGELFF. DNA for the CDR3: TGTGCCAGCAGTCAGTGGACTAGCGGGAGGGCCATCACCGGGGAGCTGTTTTTT.

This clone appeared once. CDR3 protein: CASSGRDGSYEQYF. DNA for the CDR3: TGTGCCAGCAGCGGGCGGGACGGCTCCTACGAGCAGTACTTC. The chain links TRBV5-4 to TRBJ2-7; TRBD2 is a possible D gene (6 bases). This CDR3 is built from 14 residues. The germline V gene has CDR1 SGHNT and CDR2 YYREEE (reference sequence). V shed 4 bases and J shed 0 bases, with 11 bases lying between them.

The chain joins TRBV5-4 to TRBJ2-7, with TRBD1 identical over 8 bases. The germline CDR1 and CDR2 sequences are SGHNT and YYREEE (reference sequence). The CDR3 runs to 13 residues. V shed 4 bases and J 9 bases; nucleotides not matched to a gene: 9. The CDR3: CASSPGQASRQYF. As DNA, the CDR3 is TGTGCCAGCAGCCCGGGACAGGCATCGAGGCAGTACTTC.

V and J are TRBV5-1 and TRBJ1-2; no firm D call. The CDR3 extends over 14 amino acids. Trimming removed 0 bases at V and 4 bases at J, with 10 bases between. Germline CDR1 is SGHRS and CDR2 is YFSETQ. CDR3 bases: TGCGCCAGCAGCTTGGACATGAATCCCTATGGCTACACCTTC. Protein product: CASSLDMNPYGYTF.

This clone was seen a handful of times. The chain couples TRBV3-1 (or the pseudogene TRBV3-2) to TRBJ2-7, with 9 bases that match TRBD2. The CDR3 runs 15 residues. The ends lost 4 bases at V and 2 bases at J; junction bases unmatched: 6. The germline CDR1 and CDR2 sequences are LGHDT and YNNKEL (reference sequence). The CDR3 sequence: CASSPGLALAYEQYF. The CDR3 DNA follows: TGTGCCAGCAGCCCTGGACTAGCGTTGGCCTACGAGCAGTACTTC.

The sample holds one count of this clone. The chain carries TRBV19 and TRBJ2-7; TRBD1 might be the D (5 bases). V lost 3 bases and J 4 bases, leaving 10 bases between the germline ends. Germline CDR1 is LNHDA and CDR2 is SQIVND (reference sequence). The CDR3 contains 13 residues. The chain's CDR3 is CASSIRVQYEQYF. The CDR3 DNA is TGTGCCAGTAGTATCAGGGTTCAATACGAGCAGTACTTC.

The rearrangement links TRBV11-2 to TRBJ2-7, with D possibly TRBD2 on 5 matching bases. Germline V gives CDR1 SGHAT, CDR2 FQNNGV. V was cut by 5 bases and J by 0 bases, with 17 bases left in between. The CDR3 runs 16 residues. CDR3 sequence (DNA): TGTGCCAGCAGCAAACGGGGTGCCTCGAGCTCCTACGAGCAGTACTTC. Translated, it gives CASSKRGASSSYEQYF.

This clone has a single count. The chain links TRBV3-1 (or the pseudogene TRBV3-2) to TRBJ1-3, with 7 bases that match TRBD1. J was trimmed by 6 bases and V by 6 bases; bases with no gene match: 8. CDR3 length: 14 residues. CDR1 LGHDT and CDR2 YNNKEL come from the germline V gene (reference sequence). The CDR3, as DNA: TGTGCCAGCAGTCGCCAGGGGGTAGTAAACACCATATATTTT. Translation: CASSRQGVVNTIYF.

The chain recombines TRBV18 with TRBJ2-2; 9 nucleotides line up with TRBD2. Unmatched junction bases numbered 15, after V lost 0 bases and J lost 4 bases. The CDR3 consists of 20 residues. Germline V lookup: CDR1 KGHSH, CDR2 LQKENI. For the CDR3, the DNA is TGTGCCAGCTCACCACCGGGACAATTGTCTCTAGCGGGGATCACCGGGGAGCTGTTTTTT. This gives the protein CASSPPGQLSLAGITGELFF.

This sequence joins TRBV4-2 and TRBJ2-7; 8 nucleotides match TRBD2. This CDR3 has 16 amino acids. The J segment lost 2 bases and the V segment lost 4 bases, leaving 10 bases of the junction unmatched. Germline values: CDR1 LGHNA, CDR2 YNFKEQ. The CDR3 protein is CASSLELAELTYEQYF. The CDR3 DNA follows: TGTGCCAGCAGCCTCGAACTAGCGGAGCTGACCTACGAGCAGTACTTC.

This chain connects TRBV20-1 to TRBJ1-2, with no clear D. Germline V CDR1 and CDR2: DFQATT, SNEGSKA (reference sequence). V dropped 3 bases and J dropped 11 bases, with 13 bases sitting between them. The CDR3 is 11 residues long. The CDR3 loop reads CSARSVAEYTF. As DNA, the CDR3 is TGCAGTGCTAGGTCCGTGGCGGAATACACCTTC.

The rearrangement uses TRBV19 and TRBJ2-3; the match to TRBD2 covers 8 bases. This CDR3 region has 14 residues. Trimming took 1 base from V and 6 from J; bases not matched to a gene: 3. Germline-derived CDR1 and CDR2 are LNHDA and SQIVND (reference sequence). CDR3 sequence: CASSIAGGSDTQYF. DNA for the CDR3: TGTGCCAGTAGTATAGCGGGAGGGTCTGATACGCAGTATTTT.

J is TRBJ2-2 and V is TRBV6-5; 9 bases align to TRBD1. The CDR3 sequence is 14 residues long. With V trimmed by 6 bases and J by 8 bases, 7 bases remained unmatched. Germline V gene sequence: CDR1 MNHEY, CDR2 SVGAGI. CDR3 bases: TGTGCCAGCAGGCCTAACAGGGGGCTAGGGGAGCTGTTTTTT. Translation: CASRPNRGLGELFF.

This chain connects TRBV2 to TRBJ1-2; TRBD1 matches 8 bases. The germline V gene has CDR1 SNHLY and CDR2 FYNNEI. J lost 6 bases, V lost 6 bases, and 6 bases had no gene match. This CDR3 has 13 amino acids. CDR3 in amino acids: CASSRTGNDGYTF. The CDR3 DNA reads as TGTGCCAGCAGCCGGACAGGGAACGATGGCTACACCTTC. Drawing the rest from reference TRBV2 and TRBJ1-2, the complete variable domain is EPEVTQTPSHQVTQMGQEVILRCVPISNHLYFYWYRQILGQKVEFLVSFYNNEISEKSEIFDDQFSVERPDGSNFTLKIRSTKLEDSAMYFCASSRTGNDGYTFGSGTRLTVV.

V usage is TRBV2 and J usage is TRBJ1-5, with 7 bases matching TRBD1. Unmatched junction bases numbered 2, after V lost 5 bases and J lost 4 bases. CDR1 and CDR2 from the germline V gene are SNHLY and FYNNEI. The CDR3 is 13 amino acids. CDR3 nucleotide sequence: TGTGCCAGCAGTCCGGACAGGAATCAGCCCCAGCATTTT. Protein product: CASSPDRNQPQHF.

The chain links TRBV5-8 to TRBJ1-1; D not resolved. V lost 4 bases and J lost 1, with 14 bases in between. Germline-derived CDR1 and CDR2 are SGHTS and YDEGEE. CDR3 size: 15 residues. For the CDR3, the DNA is TGTGCCAGCAGCAAGTTGCGGGGTCAGAACACTGAAGCTTTCTTT. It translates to CASSKLRGQNTEAFF.

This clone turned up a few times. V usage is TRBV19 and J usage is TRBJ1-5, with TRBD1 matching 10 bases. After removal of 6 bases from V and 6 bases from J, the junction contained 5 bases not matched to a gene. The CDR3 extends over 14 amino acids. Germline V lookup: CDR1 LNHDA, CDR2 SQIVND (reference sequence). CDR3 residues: CASSLTGGPQPQHF. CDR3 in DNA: TGTGCCAGTAGCCTGACAGGGGGCCCTCAGCCCCAGCATTTT.

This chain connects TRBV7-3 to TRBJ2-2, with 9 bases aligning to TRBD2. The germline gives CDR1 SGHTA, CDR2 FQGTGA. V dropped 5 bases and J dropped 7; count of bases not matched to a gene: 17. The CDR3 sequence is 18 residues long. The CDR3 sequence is CASSRTGGGRAAGGELFF. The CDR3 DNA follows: TGTGCCAGCAGCCGAACGGGTGGCGGGAGGGCCGCTGGCGGGGAGCTGTTTTTT.

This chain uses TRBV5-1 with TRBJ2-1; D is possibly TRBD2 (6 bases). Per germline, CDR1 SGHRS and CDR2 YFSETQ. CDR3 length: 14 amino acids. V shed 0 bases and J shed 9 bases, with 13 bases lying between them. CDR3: CASSLEGLPPEQFF. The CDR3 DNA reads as TGCGCCAGCAGCTTGGAAGGACTACCACCTGAGCAGTTCTTC.

CDR3 region: CATSAGGYNEQFF. The CDR3 DNA reads as TGTGCCACTTCAGCGGGGGGCTACAATGAGCAGTTCTTC. The genes are TRBV25-1 and TRBJ2-1; 9 bases align to TRBD2. V lost 10 bases and J lost 3; bases outside the gene matches: 4. Germline V lookup: CDR1 MGHDK, CDR2 SYGVNS. CDR3 length: 13 residues. Combining the CDR3 with reference TRBV25-1 and TRBJ2-1 gives the whole variable domain EADIYQTPRYLVIGTGKKITLECSQTMGHDKMYWYQQDPGMELHLIHYSYGVNSTEKGDLSSESTVSRIRTEHFPLTLESARPSHTSQYLCATSAGGYNEQFFGPGTRLTVL.

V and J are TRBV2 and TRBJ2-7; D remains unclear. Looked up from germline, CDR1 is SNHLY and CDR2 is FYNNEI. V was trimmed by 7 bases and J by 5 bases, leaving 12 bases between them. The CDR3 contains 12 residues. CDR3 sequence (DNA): TGTGCCAGCACCGAGGAGTCCCACGAGCAGTACTTC. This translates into CASTEESHEQYF.

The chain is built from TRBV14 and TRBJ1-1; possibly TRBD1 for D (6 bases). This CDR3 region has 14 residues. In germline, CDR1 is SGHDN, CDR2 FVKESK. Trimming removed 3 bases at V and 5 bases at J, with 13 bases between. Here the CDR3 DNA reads TGTGCCAGCAGCCAGCTAGGGGGATTTACTGAAGCTTTCTTT. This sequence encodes CASSQLGGFTEAFF. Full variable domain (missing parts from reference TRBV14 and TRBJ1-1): EAGVTQFPSHSVIEKGQTVTLRCDPISGHDNLYWYRRVMGKEIKFLLHFVKESKQDESGMPNNRFLAERTGGTYSTLKVQPAELEDSGVYFCASSQLGGFTEAFFGQGTRLTVV.

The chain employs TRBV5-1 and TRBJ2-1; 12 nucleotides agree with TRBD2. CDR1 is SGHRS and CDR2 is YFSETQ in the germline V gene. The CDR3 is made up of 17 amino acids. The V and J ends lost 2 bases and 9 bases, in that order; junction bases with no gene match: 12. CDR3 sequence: CASSFFASGRDYTEQFF. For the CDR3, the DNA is TGCGCCAGCAGCTTTTTCGCTAGCGGGAGGGATTATACTGAGCAGTTCTTC.

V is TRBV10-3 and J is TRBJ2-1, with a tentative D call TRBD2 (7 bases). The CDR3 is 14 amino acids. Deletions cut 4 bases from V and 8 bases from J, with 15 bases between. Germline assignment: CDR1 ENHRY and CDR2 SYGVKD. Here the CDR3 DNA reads TGTGCCATCAGTGTTGGGCAGGGGAGGGATGAGCAGTTCTTC. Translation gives CAISVGQGRDEQFF.

In DNA form, the CDR3 reads TGTGCCAGCAGGCCTGGACTAGCGGGCTACGAGCAGTACTTC. Protein product: CASRPGLAGYEQYF. The V gene is TRBV7-8, the J gene TRBJ2-7, with 11 positions matching TRBD2. The J segment lost 3 bases and the V segment lost 6 bases, leaving 4 bases of the junction unmatched. The CDR3 has 14 residues. Germline CDR1 is SGHVS and CDR2 is FQNEAQ. The whole variable domain, filled in from reference TRBV7-8 and TRBJ2-7, reads GAGVSQSPRYKVAKRGQDVALRCDPISGHVSLFWYQQALGQGPEFLTYFQNEAQLDKSGLPSDRFFAERPEGSVSTLKIQRTQQEDSAVYLCASRPGLAGYEQYFGPGTRLTVT.